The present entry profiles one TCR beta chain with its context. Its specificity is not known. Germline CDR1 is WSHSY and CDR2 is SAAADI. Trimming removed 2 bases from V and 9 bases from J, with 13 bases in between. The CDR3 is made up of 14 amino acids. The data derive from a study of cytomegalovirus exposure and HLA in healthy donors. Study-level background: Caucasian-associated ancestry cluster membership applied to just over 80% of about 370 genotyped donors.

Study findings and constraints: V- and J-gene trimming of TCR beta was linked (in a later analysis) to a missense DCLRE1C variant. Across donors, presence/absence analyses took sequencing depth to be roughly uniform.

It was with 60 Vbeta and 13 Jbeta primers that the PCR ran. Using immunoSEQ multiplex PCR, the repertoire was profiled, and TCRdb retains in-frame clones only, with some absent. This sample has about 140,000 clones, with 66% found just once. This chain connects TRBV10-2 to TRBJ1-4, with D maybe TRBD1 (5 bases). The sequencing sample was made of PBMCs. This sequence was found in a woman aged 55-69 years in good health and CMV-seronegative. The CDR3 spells CASSEPGILQKLFF. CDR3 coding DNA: TGCGCCAGCAGTGAGCCAGGGATATTGCAAAAACTGTTTTTT.